These T cell receptor beta chains were read from a single sample in a study of identical twins. MiXCR was run by TCRdb on the 5' RACE reads, yielding one entry per CDR3 protein. The table has 500,000 or so distinct CDR3 sequences, 13% to 15% seen once. The data were also submitted as part of a second study, on yellow fever vaccine responses in identical twins.

Sequences were obtained from CD4+ T cells sorted from blood. These receptors were obtained from a woman aged 18-29 years in good health. CDR3s include the opening cysteine and the closing phenylalanine or tryptophan.

v_call cdr3_aa
TRBV3-1 CASSQVSSYEQYF
TRBV3-1 CASSLLGGGAADTQYF
TRBV6-2/TRBV6-3 CASSYIAGWGDTQYF
TRBV10-3 CATRLAEDTQYF
TRBV18 CASSPAQGGQPQHF
TRBV12-3/TRBV12-4 CASSLVGARYF
TRBV10-3 CAISEVETGVNEQYF
TRBV6-1 CASDDQGSYNSPLHF
TRBV7-2 CASSLSKISNQPQHF
TRBV7-9 CASSLGRQEGHEQYF
TRBV6-5 CASSYSMASYEQYF
TRBV20-1 CSATHLAKNIQYF
TRBV20-1 CSAPGPAPEQFF
TRBV5-1 CASSFQGQYEQYF
TRBV24-1 CATSDGGLYGYTF
TRBV7-9 CAGKMTGKDTQYF
TRBV20-1 CSAGGPGQGVHEQYF
TRBV29-1 CSGGQGADEQYF
TRBV7-9 CASSLGSGETYGYTF
TRBV7-3 CASSLRREPYNEQFF
TRBV11-2 CASSLDLRLRLSPSYNEQFF
TRBV12-3/TRBV12-4 CASTIGQTVTDTQYF
TRBV12-3/TRBV12-4 CASSPRATIYF
TRBV29-1 CSVLGNEQFF
TRBV7-9 CASSLALGHTNEKLFF